These T cell receptor beta chains were read from a single sample in a study of PD-L1 blockade in urothelial cancer. Measured with immunoSEQ multiplex PCR; TCRdb has only the in-frame clones, and not every one. The sample contains more than 50,000 clones, about 86% of which appear only once. Sample: PBMCs, taken around atezolizumab (anti-PD-L1) treatment. These TCRs come from a man aged 70-80 years with urothelial cancer. Both conserved end residues are trimmed from each CDR3. Fields, in order: V gene, clone size, J gene, CDR3 protein. Clone sizes are given selectively: once, few, many, or a class where the clone is expanded.

>TRBV19|NA|TRBJ2-7
ASSAREAYYEQY
>TRBV18|NA|TRBJ1-2
ASSPKRSGGAYGYT
>TRBV10-3|NA|TRBJ2-3
AISESRLAGFVTDTQY
>TRBV19|NA|TRBJ2-2
ASSQLAANTGELF
>TRBV11-3|NA|TRBJ2-5
ASSLRSQGQETQY
>TRBV7-3|NA|TRBJ2-6
ASSLTRAGRPSSGANVLT
>TRBV6-6|once|TRBJ1-2
ASRDRVNYGYT
>TRBV27|NA|TRBJ1-2
ASSPGQGANYGYT
>TRBV19|NA|TRBJ1-3
ASSTARVFGNTIY
>TRBV20-1|NA|TRBJ2-4
SAGQGGIQY
>TRBV7-8|NA|TRBJ1-1
ASSPETVNTEAF
>TRBV10-3|NA|TRBJ1-3
AIRKTGADTIY
>TRBV11-2|NA|TRBJ1-2
ASSPGAGYT
>TRBV5-1|NA|TRBJ2-2
ASSLLGGPNTGELF
>TRBV5-4|NA|TRBJ2-3
ASSPNRGGTDTQY
>TRBV10-1|once|TRBJ2-5
ASSDLDSPKETQY
>TRBV2|few|TRBJ1-2
ASSLTGDYGYT
>TRBV28|few|TRBJ1-2
ASSPTDRGRVGYT
>TRBV6-5|NA|TRBJ1-5
ASSPQGEDQPQH
>TRBV11-2|once|TRBJ2-7
ASSFLDSYEQY
>TRBV10-2|once|TRBJ1-1
ASSMQGNTEAF
>TRBV15|NA|TRBJ1-4
ATSRDTGGGEKLF
>TRBV5-6|NA|TRBJ2-1
ASSGSGTMSSYNEQF
>TRBV19|few|TRBJ2-7
ASSPGGHRRSSYEQY
>TRBV7-9|NA|TRBJ2-2
AGSRAAFDYLANTGELF
>TRBV15|NA|TRBJ2-1
ATSRDGQGPYNEQF
>TRBV28|few|TRBJ1-2
ASSPGQGRGYT
>TRBV19|once|TRBJ1-5
ASSITAVHQPQH
>TRBV6-1|NA|TRBJ1-5
ASIASRDSYQPQH
>TRBV6-6|NA|TRBJ1-4
ASSFSQGAAEKLF
>TRBV2|NA|TRBJ2-5
ASGEERGFQETQY
>TRBV5-1|NA|TRBJ2-7
ASSASGRGDTVQY
>TRBV19|NA|TRBJ2-1
ASSIGGLGLAQREQF
>TRBV16|NA|TRBJ1-1
ASSPTGIRNTEAF
>TRBV18|few|TRBJ2-7
ASSPQGKGSYEQY
>TRBV7-2|NA|TRBJ2-1
ASSSGTSGRNYNEQF